This T cell receptor (beta chain) is from a study of T cells after yellow fever vaccination. Study overall: Fractions of low cell number were prepared using SMART-Seq v4 Ultra Low Input.

This CDR3 contains 10 residues. V was shortened by 6 bases and J by 7 bases, with 9 bases between the two germline ends. CDR1 SQVTM and CDR2 ANQGSEA come from the germline V gene. General study findings and limits: Reappearance after the booster was observed for most primary-vaccination clones (96% CD4, just over 85% CD8).

The TCR cDNA carried a universal primer site and UMIs from 5'RACE template switching. A single record per CDR3 protein comes from TCRdb applying MiXCR to the 5' RACE reads. The data hold around 300,000 distinct CDR3 sequences, with 4.1% observed a single time. The table lists this clonotype with many counts. The antigen is undetermined. The source material was PBMCs, sampled 5 days after the yellow fever booster vaccination. The clonotype comes from a young man who received the YFV17D yellow fever vaccine. This chain links TRBV29-1 with TRBJ2-5; D is ambiguous. CDR3: CSVALGTQYF. CDR3 DNA: TGCAGCGTGGCCTTGGGGACCCAGTACTTC.